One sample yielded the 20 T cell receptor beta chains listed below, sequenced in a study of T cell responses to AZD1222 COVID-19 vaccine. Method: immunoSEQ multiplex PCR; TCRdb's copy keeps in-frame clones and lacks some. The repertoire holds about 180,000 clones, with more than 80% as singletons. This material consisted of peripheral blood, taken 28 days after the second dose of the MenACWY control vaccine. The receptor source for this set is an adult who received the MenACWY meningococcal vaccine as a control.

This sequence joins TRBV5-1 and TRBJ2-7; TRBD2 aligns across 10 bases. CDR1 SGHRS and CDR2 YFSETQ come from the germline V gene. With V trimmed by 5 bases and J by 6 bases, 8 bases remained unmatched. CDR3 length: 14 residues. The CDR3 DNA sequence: TGCGCCAGCAGAGAACTAGGGACTAGCGCCGAGCAGTACTTC. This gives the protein CASRELGTSAEQYF.

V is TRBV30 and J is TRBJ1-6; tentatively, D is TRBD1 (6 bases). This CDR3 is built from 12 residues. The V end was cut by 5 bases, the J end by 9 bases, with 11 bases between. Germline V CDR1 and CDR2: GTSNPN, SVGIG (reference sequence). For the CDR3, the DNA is TGTGCCTGGGGGCAGGGGTTTTCACCCCTCCACTTT. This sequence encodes CAWGQGFSPLHF.

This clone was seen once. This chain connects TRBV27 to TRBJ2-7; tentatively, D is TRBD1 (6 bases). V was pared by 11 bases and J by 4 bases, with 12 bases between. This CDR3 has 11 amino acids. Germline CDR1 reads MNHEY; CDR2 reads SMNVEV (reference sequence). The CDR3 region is CAHARGYEQYF. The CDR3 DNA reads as TGTGCCCACGCAAGGGGGTACGAGCAGTACTTC.

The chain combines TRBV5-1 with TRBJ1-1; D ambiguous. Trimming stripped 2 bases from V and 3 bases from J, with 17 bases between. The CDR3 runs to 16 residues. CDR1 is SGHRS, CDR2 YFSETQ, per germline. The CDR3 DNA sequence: TGCGCCAGCAGCTTACTGTCTCAAGGCGGTGACACTGAAGCTTTCTTT. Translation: CASSLLSQGGDTEAFF.

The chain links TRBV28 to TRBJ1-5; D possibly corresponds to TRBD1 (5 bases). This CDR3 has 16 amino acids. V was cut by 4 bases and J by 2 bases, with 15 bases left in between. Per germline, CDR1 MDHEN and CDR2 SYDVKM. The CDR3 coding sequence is TGTGCCAGCAGTTCACCCCAGGGCTTTCGCAATCAGCCCCAGCATTTT. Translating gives CASSSPQGFRNQPQHF.

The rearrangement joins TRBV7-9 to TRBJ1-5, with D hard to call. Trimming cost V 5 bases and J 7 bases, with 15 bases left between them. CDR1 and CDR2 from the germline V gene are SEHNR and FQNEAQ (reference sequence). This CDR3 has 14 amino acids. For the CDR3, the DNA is TGTGCCAGCAGCCCACTCAGCCTGGGCCAGCCCCAGCATTTT. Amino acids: CASSPLSLGQPQHF.

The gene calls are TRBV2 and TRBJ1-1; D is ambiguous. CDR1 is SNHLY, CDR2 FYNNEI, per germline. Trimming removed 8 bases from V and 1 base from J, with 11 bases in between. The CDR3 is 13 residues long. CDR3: CASSDLGNTEAFF. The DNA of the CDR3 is TGTGCCAGCTCAGACCTCGGGAACACTGAAGCTTTCTTT.

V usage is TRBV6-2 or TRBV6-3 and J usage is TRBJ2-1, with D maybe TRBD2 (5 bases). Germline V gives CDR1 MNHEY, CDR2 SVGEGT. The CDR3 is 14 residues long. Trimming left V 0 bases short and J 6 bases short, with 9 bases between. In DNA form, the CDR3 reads TGTGCCAGCAGTTACTCGGGAGACGGCAATGAGCAGTTCTTC. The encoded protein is CASSYSGDGNEQFF.

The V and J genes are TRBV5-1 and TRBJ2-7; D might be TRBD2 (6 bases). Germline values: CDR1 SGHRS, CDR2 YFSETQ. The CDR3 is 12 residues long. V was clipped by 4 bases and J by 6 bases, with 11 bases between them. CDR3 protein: CASSTGGFEQYF. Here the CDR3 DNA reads TGCGCCAGCAGCACCGGGGGATTCGAGCAGTACTTC.

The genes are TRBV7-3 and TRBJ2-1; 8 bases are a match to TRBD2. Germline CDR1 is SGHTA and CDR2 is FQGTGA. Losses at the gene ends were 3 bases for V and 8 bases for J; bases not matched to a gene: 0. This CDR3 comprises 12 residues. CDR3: CASSFSGDEQFF. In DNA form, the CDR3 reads TGTGCCAGCAGCTTTAGCGGGGATGAGCAGTTCTTC.

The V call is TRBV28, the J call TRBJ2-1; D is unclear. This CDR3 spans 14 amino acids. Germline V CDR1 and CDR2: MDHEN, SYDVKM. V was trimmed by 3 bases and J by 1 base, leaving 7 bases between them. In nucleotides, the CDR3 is TGTGCCAGCAGTTTTTTGGAGTCCTACAATGAGCAGTTCTTC. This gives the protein CASSFLESYNEQFF.

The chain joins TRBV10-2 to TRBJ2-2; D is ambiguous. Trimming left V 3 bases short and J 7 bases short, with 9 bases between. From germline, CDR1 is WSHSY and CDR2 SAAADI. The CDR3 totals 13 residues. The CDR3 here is CASSESRVGELFF. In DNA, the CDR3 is TGCGCCAGCAGTGAATCGAGAGTCGGGGAGCTGTTTTTT.

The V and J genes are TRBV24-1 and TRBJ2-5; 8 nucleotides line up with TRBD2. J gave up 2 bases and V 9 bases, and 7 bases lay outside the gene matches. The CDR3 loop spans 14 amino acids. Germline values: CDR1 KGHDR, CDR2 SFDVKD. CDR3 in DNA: TGTGCCACCGGCTTAGCGGGACCTCAAGAGACCCAGTACTTC. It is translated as CATGLAGPQETQYF.

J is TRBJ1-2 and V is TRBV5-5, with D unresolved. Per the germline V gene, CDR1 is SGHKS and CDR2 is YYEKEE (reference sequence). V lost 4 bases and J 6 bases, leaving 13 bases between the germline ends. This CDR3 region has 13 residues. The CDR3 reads CASSRTELHGYTF. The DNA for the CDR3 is TGTGCCAGCAGCCGGACGGAACTACATGGCTACACCTTC.

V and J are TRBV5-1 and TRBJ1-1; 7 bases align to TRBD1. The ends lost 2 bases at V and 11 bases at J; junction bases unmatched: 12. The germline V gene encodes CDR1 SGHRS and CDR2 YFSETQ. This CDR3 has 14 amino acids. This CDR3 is CASSFTGESGGAFF. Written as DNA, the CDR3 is TGCGCCAGCAGCTTTACAGGGGAATCGGGCGGCGCTTTCTTT.

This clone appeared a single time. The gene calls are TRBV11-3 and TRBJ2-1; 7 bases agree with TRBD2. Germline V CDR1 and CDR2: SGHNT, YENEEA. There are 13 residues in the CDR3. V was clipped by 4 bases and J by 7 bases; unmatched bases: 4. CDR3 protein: CASSWGSGNEQFF. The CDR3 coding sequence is TGTGCCAGCAGCTGGGGTAGCGGGAATGAGCAGTTCTTC. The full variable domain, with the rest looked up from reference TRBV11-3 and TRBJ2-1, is EAGVVQSPRYKIIEKKQPVAFWCNPISGHNTLYWYLQNLGQGPELLIRYENEEAVDDSQLPKDRFSAERLKGVDSTLKIQPAELGDSAVYLCASSWGSGNEQFFGPGTRLTVL.

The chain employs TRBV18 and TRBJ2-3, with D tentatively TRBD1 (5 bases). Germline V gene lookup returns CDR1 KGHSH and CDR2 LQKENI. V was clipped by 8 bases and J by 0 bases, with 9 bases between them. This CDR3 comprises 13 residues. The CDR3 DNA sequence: TGTGCCAGCGCGCAGGGTAGCACAGATACGCAGTATTTT. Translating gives CASAQGSTDTQYF.

CDR3 amino acids: CSASDNRGLYEQYF. CDR3 sequence (DNA): TGCAGTGCAAGTGATAACAGGGGGCTGTACGAGCAGTACTTC. V usage is TRBV20-1 and J usage is TRBJ2-7; 9 bases fit TRBD1. Trimming cost V 6 bases and J 4 bases; bases outside gene matches: 10. Looked up from germline, CDR1 is DFQATT and CDR2 is SNEGSKA (reference sequence). The CDR3 sequence is 14 residues long.

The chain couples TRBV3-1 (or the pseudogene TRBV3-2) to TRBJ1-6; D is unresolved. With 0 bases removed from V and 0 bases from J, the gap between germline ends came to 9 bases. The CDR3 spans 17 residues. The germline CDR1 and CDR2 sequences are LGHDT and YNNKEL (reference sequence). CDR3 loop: CASSQDGSSSYNSPLHF. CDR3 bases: TGTGCCAGCAGCCAAGACGGCTCGAGCTCCTATAATTCACCCCTCCACTTT.

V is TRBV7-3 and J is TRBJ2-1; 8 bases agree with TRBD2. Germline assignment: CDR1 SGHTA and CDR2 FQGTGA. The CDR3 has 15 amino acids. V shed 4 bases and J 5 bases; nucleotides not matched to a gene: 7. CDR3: CASSSSGSRDNEQFF. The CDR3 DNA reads TGTGCCAGCAGCTCGAGCGGGAGTCGCGACAATGAGCAGTTCTTC.